This TCR beta chain originates from a study of T-cell memory formation after mild COVID-19. The count of this clonotype is one. TCRdb re-analysed the 5' RACE reads in MiXCR, keeping a single row per CDR3 protein. The top ten clones hold around 11% of a sample with under 650,000 distinct CDR3 sequences, more than 15% of them seen once. The CDR3 consists of 17 residues. With V trimmed by 2 bases and J by 5 bases, 15 bases remained unmatched. Germline V gene data show CDR1 as KGHSH and CDR2 as LQKENI. Sequenced input: PBMCs or a T cell subset sorted from them (not recorded which). This rearrangement joins TRBV18 to TRBJ2-7; TRBD2 matches 7 bases. This TCR was recovered from an adult woman who had mild COVID-19 (a few samples of this study predate the infection). Cell type and time point are not known. The CDR3 DNA sequence: TGTGCCAGCTCACCAAGTTACTCCGGGGGGTTGGATGACGAGCAGTACTTC. It is translated as CASSPSYSGGLDDEQYF. The variable domain in full, completed from reference TRBV18 and TRBJ2-7, reads NAGVMQNPRHLVRRRGQEARLRCSPMKGHSHVYWYRQLPEEGLKFMVYLQKENIIDESGMPKERFSAEFPKEGPSILRIQQVVRGDSAAYFCASSPSYSGGLDDEQYFGPGTRLTVT.